This record looks at one TCR beta chain sequence and its context. The antigen remains unidentified. Libraries were prepared by immunoSEQ multiplex PCR; TCRdb keeps only in-frame clonotypes and omits some of them. The table has 170,000 or so clones, 65% to 70% seen once. The sample comes from a study of shared clonotypes between healthy human individuals. On the study more broadly: The composition of the donors was a couple of women and a few men aged 18 to 49. Study conclusions and caveats: Among donors, sharing of clonotypes was expected to be affected by sequencing depth.

Adults of Caucasian background living in Nashville, Tennessee made up all donors. Trimming stripped 8 bases from V and 1 base from J, with 12 bases between. This CDR3 has 14 residues. In germline, CDR1 is SGHAT, CDR2 FQNNGV. The chain uses TRBV11-2 and TRBJ2-1, with D possibly being TRBD2 (6 bases). Input material: memory CD4+ T cells sorted from blood. Subset meaning: CD45RA-negative fraction. This sequence originates from a man younger than 40 in good health. This CDR3 is CASVFAGSYNEQFF. CDR3 nucleotide sequence: TGTGCCAGCGTCTTCGCGGGATCCTACAATGAGCAGTTCTTC. Drawing the rest from reference TRBV11-2 and TRBJ2-1, the complete variable domain is EAGVAQSPRYKIIEKRQSVAFWCNPISGHATLYWYQQILGQGPKLLIQFQNNGVVDDSQLPKDRFSAERLKGVDSTLKIQPAKLEDSAVYLCASVFAGSYNEQFFGPGTRLTVL.